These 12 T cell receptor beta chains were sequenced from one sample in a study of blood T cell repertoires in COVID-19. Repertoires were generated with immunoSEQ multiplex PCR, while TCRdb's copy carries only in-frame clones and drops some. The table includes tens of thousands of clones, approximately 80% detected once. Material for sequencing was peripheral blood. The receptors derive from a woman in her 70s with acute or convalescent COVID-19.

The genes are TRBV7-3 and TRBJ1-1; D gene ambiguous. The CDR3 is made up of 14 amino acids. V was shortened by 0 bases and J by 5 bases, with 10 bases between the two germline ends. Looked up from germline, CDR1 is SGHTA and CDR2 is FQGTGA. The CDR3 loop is CASSLTRTGTEAFF. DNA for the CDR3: TGTGCCAGCAGCTTAACAAGGACGGGGACTGAAGCTTTCTTT.

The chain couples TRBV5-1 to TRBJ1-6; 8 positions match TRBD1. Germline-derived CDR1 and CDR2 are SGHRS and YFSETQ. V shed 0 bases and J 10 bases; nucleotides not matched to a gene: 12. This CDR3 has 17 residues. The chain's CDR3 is CASSLVGTGGSLSPLHF. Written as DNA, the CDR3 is TGCGCCAGCAGCTTGGTTGGGACAGGAGGATCCCTATCACCCCTCCACTTT.

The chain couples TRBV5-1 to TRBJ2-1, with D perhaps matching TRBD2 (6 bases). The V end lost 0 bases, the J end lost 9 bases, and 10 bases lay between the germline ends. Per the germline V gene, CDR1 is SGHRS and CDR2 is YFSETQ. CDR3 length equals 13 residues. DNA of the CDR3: TGCGCCAGCAGCTTGGTTCGGGAGAGTGAGCAGTTCTTC. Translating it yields CASSLVRESEQFF.

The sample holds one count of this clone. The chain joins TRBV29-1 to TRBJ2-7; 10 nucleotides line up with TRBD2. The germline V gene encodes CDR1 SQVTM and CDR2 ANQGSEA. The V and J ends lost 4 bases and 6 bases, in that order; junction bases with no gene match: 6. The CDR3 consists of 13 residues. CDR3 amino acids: CSVAPSGSSEQYF. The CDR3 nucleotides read TGCAGCGTTGCTCCTAGCGGGAGTTCCGAGCAGTACTTC.

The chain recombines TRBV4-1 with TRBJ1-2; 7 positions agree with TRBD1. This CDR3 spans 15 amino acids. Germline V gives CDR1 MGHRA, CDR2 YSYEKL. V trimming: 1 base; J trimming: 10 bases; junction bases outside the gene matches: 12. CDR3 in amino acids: CASSQVEGRQGVYTF. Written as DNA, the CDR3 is TGCGCCAGCAGCCAAGTGGAGGGCAGACAGGGAGTCTACACCTTC.

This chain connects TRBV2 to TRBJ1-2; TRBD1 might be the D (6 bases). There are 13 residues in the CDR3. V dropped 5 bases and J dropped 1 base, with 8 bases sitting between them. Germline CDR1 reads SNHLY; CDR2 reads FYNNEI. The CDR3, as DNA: TGTGCCAGCAGTAAGGACAGTAACTATGGCTACACCTTC. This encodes CASSKDSNYGYTF.

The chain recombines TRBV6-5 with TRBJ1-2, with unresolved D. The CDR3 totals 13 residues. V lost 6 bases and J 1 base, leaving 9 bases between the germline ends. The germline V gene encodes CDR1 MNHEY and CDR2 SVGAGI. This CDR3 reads CASSPHVNYGYTF. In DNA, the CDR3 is TGTGCCAGCAGCCCACACGTTAACTATGGCTACACCTTC.

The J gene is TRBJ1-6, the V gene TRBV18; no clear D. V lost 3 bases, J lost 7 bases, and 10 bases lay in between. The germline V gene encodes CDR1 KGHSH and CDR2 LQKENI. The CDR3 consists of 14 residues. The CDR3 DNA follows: TGTGCCAGCTCACCCCCGGTAATCAATTCACCCCTCCACTTT. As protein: CASSPPVINSPLHF.

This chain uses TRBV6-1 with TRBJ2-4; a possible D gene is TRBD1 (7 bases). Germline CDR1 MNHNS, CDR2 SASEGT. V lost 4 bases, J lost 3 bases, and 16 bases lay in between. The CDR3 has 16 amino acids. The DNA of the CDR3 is TGTGCCAGCAGTGTCCGACAGGGACTCGACAAAAACATTCAGTACTTC. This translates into CASSVRQGLDKNIQYF.

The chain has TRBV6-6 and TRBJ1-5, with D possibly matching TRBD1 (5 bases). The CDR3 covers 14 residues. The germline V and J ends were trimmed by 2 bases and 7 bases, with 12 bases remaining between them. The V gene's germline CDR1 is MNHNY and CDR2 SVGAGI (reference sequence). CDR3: CASSYVRGYQPQHF. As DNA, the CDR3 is TGTGCCAGCAGTTACGTCCGGGGGTACCAGCCCCAGCATTTT.

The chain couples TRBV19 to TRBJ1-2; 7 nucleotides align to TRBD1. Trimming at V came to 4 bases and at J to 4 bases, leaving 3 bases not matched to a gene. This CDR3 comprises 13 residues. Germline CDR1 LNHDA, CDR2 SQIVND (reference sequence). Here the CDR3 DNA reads TGTGCCAGTAGTACCCGGGACAGCTATGGCTACACCTTC. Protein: CASSTRDSYGYTF. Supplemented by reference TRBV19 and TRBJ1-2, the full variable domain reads DGGITQSPKYLFRKEGQNVTLSCEQNLNHDAMYWYRQDPGQGLRLIYYSQIVNDFQKGDIAEGYSVSREKKESFPLTVTSAQKNPTAFYLCASSTRDSYGYTFGSGTRLTVV.

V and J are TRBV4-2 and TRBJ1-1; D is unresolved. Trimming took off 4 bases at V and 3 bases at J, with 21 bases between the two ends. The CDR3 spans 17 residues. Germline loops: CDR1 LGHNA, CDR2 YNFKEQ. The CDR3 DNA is TGTGCCAGCAGCCCACACGGGTCCCCGGGTCTGGACACTGAAGCTTTCTTT. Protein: CASSPHGSPGLDTEAFF.